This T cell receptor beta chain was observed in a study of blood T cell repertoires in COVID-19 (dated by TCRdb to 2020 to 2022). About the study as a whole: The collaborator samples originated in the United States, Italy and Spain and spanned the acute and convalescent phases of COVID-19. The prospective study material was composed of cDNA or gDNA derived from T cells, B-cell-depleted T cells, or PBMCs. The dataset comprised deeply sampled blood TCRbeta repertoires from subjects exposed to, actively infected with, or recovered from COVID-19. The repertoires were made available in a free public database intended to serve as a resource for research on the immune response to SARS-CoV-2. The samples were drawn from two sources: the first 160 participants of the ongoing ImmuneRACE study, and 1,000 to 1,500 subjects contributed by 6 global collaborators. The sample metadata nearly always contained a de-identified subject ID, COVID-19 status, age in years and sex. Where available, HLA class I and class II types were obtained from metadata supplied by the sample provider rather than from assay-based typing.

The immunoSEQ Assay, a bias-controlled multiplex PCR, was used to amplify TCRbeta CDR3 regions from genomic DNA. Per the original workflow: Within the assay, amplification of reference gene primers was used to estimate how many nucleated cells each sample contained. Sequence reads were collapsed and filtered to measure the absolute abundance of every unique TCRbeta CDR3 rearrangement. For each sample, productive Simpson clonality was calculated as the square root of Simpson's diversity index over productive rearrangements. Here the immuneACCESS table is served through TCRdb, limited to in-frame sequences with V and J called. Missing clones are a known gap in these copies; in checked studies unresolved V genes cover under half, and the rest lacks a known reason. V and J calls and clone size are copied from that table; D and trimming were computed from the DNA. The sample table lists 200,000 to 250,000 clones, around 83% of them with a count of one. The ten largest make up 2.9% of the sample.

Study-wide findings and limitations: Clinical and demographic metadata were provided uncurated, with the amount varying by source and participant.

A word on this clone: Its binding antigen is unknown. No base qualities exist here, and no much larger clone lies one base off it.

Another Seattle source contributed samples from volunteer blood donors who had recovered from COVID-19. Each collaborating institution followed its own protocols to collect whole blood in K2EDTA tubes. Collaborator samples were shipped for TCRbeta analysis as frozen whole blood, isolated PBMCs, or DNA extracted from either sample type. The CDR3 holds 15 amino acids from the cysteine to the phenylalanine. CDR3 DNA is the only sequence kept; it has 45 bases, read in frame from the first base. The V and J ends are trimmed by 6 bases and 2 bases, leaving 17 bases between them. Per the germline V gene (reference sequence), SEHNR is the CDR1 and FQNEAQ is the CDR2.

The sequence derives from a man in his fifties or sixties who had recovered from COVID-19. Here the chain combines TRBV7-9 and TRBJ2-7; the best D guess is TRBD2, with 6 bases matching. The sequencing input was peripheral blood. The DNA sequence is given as TGTGCCAGCAGTCACCCCCCATCGGGGGCCTACGAGCAGTACTTC. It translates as CASSHPPSGAYEQYF.